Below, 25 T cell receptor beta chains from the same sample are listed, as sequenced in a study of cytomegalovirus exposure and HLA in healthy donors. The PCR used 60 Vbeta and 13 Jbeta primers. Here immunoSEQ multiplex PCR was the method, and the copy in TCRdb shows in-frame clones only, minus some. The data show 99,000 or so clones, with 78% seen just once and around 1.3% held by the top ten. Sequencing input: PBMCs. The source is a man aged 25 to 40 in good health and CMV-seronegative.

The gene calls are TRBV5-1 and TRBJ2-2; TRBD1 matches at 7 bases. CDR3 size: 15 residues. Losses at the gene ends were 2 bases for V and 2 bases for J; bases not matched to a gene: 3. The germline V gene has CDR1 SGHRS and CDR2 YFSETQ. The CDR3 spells CASSFGTDNTGELFF. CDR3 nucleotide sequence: TGCGCCAGCAGCTTCGGGACAGATAACACCGGGGAGCTGTTTTTT.

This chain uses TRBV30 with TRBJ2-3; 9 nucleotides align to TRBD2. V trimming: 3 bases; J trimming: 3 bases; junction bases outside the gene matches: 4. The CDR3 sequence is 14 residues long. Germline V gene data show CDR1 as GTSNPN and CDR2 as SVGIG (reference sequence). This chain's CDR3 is CAWSFSGSTDTQYF. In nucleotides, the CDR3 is TGTGCCTGGAGCTTTAGCGGGAGTACAGATACGCAGTATTTT.

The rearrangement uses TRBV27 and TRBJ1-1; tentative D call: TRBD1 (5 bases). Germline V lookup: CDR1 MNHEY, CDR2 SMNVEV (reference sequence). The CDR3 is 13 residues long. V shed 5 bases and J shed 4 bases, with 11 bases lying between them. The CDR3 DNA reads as TGTGCCAGCAGTCCCAGGGTACCCACTGAAGCTTTCTTT. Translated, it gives CASSPRVPTEAFF.

This CDR3 is CASSEVDTSKEDTQYF. CDR3 nucleotides: TGCGCCAGCAGTGAGGTGGACACTTCAAAGGAAGATACGCAGTATTTT. The chain employs TRBV10-2 and TRBJ2-3; a possible D gene is TRBD1 (5 bases). CDR1 is WSHSY and CDR2 is SAAADI in the germline V gene. V shed 2 bases and J shed 5 bases, with 17 bases lying between them. The CDR3 is 16 amino acids.

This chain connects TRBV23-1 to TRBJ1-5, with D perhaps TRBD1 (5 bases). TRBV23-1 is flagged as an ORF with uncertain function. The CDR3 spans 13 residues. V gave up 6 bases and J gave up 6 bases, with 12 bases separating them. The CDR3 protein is CASRWQGGQPQHF. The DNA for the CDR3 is TGCGCCAGCAGATGGCAGGGTGGTCAGCCCCAGCATTTT.

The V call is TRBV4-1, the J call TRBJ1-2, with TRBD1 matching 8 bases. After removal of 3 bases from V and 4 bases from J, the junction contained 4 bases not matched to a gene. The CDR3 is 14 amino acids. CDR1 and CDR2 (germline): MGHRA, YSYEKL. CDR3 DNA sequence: TGCGCCAGCAGCCAGGCTACAGGGGGCTATGGCTACACCTTC. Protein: CASSQATGGYGYTF.

The CDR3 DNA sequence: TGTGCCAGCAGTTACGCGGGAGGGCCGTCCTACAATGAGCAGTTCTTC. Translation gives CASSYAGGPSYNEQFF. The chain links TRBV28 to TRBJ2-1; 9 bases are shared with TRBD2. V gave up 4 bases and J gave up 1 base; unmatched junction bases: 5. The germline CDR1 and CDR2 sequences are MDHEN and SYDVKM. There are 16 residues in the CDR3.

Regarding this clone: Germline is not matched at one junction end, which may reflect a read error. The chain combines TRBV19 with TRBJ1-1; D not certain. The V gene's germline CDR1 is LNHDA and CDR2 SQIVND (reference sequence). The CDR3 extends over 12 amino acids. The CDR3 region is CASSLLGQQPVF. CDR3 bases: TGTGCCAGTAGTCTACTTGGGCAGCAACCCGTCTTT.

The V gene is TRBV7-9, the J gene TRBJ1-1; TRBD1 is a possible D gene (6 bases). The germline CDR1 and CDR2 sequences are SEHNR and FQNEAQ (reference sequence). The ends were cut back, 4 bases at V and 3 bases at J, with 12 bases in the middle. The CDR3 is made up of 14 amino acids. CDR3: CASSSDRLDTEAFF. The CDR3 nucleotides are TGTGCCAGCAGCTCCGACAGGCTCGACACTGAAGCTTTCTTT.

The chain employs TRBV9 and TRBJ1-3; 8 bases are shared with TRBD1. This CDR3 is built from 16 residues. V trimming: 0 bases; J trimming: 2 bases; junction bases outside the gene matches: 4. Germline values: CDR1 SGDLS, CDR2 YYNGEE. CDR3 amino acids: CASSVDATGAGNTIYF. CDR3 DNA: TGTGCCAGCAGCGTAGACGCGACAGGGGCTGGAAACACCATATATTTT.

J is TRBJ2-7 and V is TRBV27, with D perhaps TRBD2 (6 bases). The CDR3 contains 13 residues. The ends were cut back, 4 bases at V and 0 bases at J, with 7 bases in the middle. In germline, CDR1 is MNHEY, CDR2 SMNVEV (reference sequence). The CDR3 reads CASSSGSSYEQYF. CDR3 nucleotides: TGTGCCAGCAGTTCCGGGAGCTCCTACGAGCAGTACTTC.

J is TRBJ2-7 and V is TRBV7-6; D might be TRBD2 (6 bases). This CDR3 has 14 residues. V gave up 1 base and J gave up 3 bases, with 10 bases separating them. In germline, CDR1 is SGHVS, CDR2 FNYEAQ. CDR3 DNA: TGTGCCAGCAGCTTAGTTGGGGGGATCTACGAGCAGTACTTC. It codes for CASSLVGGIYEQYF.

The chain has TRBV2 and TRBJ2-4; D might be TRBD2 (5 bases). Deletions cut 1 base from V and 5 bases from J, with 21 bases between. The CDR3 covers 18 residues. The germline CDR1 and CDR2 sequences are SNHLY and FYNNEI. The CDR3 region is CASSEGFRVRVSQNIQYF. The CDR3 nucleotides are TGTGCCAGCAGTGAAGGATTTCGGGTGAGGGTTTCACAAAACATTCAGTACTTC.

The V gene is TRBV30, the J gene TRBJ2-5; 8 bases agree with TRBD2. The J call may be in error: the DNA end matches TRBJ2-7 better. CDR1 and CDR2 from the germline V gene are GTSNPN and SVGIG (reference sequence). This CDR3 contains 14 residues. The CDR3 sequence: CAWSSGTGGNEQYF. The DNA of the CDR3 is TGTGCCTGGAGTTCCGGGACGGGGGGGAACGAGCAGTACTTC.

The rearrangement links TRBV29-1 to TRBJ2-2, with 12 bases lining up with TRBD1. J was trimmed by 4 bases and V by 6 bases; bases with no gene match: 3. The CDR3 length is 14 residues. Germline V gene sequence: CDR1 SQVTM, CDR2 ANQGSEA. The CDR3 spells CSVGTGGSTGELFF. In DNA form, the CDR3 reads TGCAGCGTGGGGACAGGGGGCAGCACCGGGGAGCTGTTTTTT.

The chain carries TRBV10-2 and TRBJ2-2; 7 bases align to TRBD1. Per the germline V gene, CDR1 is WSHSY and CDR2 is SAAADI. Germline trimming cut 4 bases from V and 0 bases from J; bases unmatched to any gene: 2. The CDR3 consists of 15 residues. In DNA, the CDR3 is TGCGCCAGCAGTGTCCAGGGGGCGAACACCGGGGAGCTGTTTTTT. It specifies CASSVQGANTGELFF.

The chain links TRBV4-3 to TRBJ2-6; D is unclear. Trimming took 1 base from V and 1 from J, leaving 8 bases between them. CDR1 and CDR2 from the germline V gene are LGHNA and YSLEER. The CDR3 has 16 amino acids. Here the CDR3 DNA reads TGCGCCAGCAGCCAAGCTGCGACTTCTGGGGCCAACGTCCTGACTTTC. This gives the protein CASSQAATSGANVLTF.

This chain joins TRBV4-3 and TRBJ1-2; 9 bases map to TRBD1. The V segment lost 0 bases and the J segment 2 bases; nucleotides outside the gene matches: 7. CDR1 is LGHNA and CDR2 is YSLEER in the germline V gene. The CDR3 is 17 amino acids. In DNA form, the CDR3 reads TGCGCCAGCAGCCAAGAGTACAGGGGGCGAGTGAACTATGGCTACACCTTC. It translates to CASSQEYRGRVNYGYTF.

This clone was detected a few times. CDR3 loop: CASSLEASGGPYNEQFF. CDR3 DNA: TGTGCCAGCAGCTTAGAGGCTAGCGGGGGTCCCTACAATGAGCAGTTCTTC. The chain links TRBV11-2 to TRBJ2-1, with 10 bases fitting TRBD2. This CDR3 region has 17 residues. Losses at the gene ends were 0 bases for V and 2 bases for J; bases not matched to a gene: 4. Germline CDR1 SGHAT, CDR2 FQNNGV.

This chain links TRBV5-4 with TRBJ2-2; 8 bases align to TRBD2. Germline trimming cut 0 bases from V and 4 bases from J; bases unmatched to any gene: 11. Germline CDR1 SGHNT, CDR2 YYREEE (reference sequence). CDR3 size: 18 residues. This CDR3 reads CASSLASGTGGLTGELFF. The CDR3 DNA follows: TGTGCCAGCAGCTTGGCCTCGGGTACGGGGGGGCTCACCGGGGAGCTGTTTTTT.

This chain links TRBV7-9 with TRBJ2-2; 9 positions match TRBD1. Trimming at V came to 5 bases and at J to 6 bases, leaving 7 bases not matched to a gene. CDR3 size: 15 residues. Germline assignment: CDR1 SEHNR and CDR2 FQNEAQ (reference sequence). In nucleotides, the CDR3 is TGTGCCAGCAGCCCACCCGGGACAGGGCCCGGGGAGCTGTTTTTT. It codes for CASSPPGTGPGELFF.

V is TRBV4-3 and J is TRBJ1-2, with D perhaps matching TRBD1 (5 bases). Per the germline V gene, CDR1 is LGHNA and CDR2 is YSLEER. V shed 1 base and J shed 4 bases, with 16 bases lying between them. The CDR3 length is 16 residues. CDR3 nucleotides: TGCGCCAGCAGCCAAGGGGGGGGTCGTTCGACCTATGGCTACACCTTC. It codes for CASSQGGGRSTYGYTF.

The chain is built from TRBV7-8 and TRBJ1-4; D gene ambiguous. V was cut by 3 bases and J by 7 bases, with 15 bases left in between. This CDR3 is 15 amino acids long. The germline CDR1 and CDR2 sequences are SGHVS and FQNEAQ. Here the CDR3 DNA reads TGTGCCAGCAGCTTGACTCGCGCTCGTGGTGAAAAACTGTTTTTT. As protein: CASSLTRARGEKLFF.

The CDR3 region has the DNA TGTGCCAGCAGCCCTGGACAGGCCTCGGGGCAGTACTTC. Its translation is CASSPGQASGQYF. The gene calls are TRBV11-2 and TRBJ2-7; 7 bases are a match to TRBD1. This CDR3 has 13 amino acids. Germline CDR1 reads SGHAT; CDR2 reads FQNNGV. The ends lost 5 bases at V and 9 bases at J; junction bases unmatched: 10.

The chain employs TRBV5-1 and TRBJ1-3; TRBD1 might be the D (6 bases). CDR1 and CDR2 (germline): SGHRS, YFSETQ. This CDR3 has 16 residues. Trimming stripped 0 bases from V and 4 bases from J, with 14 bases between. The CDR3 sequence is CASSLVPGDKGNTIYF. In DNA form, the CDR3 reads TGCGCCAGCAGCTTGGTTCCAGGGGACAAAGGAAACACCATATATTTT.